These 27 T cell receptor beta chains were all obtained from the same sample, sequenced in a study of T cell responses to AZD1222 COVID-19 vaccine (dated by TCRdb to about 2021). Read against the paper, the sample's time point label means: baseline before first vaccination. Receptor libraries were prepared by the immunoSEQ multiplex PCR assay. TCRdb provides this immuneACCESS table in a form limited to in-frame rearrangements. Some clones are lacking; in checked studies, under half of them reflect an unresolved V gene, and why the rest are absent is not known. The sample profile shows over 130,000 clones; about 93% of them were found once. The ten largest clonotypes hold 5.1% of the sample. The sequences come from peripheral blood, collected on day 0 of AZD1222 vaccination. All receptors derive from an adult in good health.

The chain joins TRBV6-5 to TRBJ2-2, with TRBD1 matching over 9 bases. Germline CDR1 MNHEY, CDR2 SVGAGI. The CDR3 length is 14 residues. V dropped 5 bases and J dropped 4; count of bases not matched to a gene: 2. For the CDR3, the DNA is TGTGCCAGCAGTACAGGGGGCTTCACCGGGGAGCTGTTTTTT. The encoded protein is CASSTGGFTGELFF.

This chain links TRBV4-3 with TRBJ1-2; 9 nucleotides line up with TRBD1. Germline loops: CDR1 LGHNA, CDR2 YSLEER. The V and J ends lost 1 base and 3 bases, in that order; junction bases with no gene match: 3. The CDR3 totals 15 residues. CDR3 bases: TGCGCCAGCAGCCAAGGACAGGGGGTAGACTATGGCTACACCTTC. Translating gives CASSQGQGVDYGYTF.

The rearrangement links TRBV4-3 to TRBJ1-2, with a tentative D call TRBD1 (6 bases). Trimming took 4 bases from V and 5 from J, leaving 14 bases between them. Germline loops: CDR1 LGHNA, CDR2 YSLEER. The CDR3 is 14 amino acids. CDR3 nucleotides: TGCGCCAGCAGCCCAGAGGGGGGGCTGTATGGCTACACCTTC. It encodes CASSPEGGLYGYTF.

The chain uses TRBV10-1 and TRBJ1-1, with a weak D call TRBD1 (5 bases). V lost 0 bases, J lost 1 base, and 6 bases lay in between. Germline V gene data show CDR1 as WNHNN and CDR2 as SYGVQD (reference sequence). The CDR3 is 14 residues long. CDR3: CASSESGQNTEAFF. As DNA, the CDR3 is TGCGCCAGCAGTGAGTCTGGACAGAACACTGAAGCTTTCTTT.

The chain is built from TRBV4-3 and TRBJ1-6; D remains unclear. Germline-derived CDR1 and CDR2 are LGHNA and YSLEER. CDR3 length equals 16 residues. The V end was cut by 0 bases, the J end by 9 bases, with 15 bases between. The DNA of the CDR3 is TGCGCCAGCAGCCAAGAGGGAGGAGGGCTGAGTTCACCCCTCCACTTT. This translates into CASSQEGGGLSSPLHF.

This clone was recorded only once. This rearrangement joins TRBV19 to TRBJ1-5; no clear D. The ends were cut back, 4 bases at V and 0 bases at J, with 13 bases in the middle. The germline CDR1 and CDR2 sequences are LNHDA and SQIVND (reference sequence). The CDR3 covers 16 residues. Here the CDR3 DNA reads TGTGCCAGTAGTAGCCCGGAGGGTTATAGCAATCAGCCCCAGCATTTT. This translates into CASSSPEGYSNQPQHF.

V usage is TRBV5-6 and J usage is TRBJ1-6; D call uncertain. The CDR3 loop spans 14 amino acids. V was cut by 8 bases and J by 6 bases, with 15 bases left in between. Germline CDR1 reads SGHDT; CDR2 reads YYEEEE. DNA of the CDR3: TGTGCCAGTCGGTCCCGGGTGATTAATTCACCCCTCCACTTT. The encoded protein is CASRSRVINSPLHF.

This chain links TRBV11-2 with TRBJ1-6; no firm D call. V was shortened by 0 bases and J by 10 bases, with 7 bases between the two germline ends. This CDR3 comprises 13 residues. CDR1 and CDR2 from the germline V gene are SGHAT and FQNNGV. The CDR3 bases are TGTGCCAGCAGCTTAGATCTGGGGTCACCCCTCCACTTT. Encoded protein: CASSLDLGSPLHF.

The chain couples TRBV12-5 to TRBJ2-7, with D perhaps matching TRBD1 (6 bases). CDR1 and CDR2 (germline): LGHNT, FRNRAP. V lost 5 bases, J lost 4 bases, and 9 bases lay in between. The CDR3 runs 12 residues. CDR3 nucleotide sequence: TGTGCTAGTGGTCCGGACAGTTACGAGCAGTACTTC. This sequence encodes CASGPDSYEQYF. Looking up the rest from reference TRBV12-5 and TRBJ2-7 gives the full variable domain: DARVTQTPRHKVTEMGQEVTMRCQPILGHNTVFWYRQTMMQGLELLAYFRNRAPLDDSGMPKDRFSAEMPDATLATLKIQPSEPRDSAVYFCASGPDSYEQYFGPGTRLTVT.

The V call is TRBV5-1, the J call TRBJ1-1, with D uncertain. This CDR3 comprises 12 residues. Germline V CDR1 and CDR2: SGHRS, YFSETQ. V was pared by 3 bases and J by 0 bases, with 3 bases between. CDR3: CASSSMNTEAFF. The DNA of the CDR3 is TGCGCCAGCAGCTCAATGAACACTGAAGCTTTCTTT.

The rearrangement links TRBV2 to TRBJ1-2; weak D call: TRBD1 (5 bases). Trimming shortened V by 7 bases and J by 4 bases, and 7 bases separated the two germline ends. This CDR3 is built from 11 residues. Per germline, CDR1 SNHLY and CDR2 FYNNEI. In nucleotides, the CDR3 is TGTGCCAGCATGGGGGGCTATGGCTACACCTTC. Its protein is CASMGGYGYTF.

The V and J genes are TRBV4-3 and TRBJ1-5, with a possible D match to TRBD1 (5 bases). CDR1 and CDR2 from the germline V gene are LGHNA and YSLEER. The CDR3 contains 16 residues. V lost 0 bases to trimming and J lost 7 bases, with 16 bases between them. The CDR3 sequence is CASSQDWGGPEQPQHF. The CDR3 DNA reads TGCGCCAGCAGCCAAGATTGGGGGGGTCCGGAGCAGCCCCAGCATTTT.

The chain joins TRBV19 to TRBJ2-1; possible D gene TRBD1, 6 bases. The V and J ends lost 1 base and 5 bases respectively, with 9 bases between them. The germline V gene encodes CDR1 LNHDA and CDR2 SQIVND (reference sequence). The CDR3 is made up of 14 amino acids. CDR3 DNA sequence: TGTGCCAGTAGTATAGGTGCAGGGGACAATGAGCAGTTCTTC. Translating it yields CASSIGAGDNEQFF.

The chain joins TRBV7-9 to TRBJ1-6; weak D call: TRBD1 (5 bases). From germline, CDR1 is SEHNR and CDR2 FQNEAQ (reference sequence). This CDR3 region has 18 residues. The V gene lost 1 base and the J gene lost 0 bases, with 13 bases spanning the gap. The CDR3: CASSLGTRGSSYNSPLHF. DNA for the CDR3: TGTGCCAGCAGCTTAGGGACGCGGGGGAGCTCCTATAATTCACCCCTCCACTTT.

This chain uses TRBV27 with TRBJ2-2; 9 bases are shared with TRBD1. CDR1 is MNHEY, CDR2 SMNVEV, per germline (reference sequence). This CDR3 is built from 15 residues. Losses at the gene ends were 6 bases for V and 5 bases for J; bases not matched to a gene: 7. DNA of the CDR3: TGTGCCAGCAGACCGGGACAGGGATATACCGGGGAGCTGTTTTTT. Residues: CASRPGQGYTGELFF.

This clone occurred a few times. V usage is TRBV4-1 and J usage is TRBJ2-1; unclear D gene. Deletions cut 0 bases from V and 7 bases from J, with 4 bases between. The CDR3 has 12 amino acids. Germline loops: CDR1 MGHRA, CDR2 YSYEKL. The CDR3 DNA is TGCGCCAGCAGCCAAGATAGGAATGAGCAGTTCTTC. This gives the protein CASSQDRNEQFF.

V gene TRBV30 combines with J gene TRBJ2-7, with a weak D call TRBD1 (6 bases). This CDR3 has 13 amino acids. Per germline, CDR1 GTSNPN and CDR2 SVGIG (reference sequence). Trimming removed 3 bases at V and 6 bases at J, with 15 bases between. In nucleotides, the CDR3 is TGTGCCTGGAGCGGCAGGGGATCGCTCGAGCAGTACTTC. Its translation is CAWSGRGSLEQYF.

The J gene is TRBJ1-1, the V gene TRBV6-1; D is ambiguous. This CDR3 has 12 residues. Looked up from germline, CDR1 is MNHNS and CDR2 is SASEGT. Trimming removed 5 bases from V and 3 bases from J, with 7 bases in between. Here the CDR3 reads CASSLTDTEAFF. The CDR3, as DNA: TGTGCCAGCAGTCTTACGGACACTGAAGCTTTCTTT.

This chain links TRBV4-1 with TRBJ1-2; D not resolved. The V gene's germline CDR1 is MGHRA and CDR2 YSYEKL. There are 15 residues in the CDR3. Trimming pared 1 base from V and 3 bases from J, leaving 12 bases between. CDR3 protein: CASSQVGSRYYGYTF. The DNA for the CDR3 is TGCGCCAGCAGCCAAGTAGGCAGTCGCTACTATGGCTACACCTTC.

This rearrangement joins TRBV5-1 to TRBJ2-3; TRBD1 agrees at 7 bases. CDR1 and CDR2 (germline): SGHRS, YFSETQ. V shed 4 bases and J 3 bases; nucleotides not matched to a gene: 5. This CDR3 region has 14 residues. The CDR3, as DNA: TGCGCCAGCAGCAATGGACAGGAGACAGATACGCAGTATTTT. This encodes CASSNGQETDTQYF.

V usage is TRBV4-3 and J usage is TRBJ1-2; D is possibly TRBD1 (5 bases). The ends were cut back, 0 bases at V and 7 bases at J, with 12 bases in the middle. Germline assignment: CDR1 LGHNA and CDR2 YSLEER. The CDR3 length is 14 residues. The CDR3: CASSQEAGTRGYTF. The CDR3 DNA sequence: TGCGCCAGCAGCCAAGAGGCAGGGACCCGTGGCTACACCTTC.

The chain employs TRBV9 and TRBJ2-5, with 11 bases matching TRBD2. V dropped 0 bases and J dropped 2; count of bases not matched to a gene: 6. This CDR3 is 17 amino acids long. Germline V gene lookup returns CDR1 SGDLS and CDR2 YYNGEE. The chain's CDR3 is CASSVDPSGGLQETQYF. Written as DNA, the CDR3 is TGTGCCAGCAGCGTAGATCCTAGCGGGGGGCTACAAGAGACCCAGTACTTC.

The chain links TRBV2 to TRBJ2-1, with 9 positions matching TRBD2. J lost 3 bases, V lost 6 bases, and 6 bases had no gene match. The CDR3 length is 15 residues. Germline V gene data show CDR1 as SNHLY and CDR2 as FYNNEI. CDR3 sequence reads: CASRPASGIYNEQFF. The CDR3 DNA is TGTGCCAGCAGGCCAGCTAGCGGGATCTACAATGAGCAGTTCTTC.

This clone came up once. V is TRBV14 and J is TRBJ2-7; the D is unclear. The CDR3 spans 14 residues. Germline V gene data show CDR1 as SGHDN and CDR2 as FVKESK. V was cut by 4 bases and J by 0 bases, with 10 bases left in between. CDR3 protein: CASSPLRASYEQYF. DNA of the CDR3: TGTGCCAGCAGCCCCTTGCGCGCCTCCTACGAGCAGTACTTC.

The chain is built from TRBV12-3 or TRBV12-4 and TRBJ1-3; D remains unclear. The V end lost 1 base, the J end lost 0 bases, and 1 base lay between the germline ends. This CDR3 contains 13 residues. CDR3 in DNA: TGTGCCAGCAGTTTAGGCTCTGGAAACACCATATATTTT. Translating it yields CASSLGSGNTIYF.

CDR3 protein: CASSTYYRDYTNYEQYF. CDR3 bases: TGCGCCAGCAGCACTTATTATAGGGACTATACAAACTACGAGCAGTACTTC. The V and J genes are TRBV10-1 and TRBJ2-7; 7 bases match TRBD2. After removal of 6 bases from V and 3 bases from J, the junction contained 17 bases not matched to a gene. CDR1 is WNHNN, CDR2 SYGVQD, per germline (reference sequence). CDR3 length equals 17 residues.

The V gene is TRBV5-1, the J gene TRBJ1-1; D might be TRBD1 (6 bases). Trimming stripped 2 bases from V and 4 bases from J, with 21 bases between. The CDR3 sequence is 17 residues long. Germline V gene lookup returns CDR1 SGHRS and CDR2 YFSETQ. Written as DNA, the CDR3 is TGCGCCAGCAGCTTCGTGGAACAGGGTGGGGTTGGCACTGAAGCTTTCTTT. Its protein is CASSFVEQGGVGTEAFF.